These 5 T cell receptor beta chains originate from one sample sequenced in a study of blood T cells in healthy people across ages. Next came a second PCR, run for about 7 to 12 cycles, which used a sample-barcoded 5' primer along with a J-beta primer mix. In TCRdb, the 5' RACE reads were re-called with MiXCR into one record per CDR3 protein. The sample records about 680,000 distinct CDR3 sequences, 49% being singletons. Sequences were obtained from blood. The receptor source for this set is a woman aged 55-70 years in good health.

This clonotype occurred a few times. The rearrangement joins TRBV5-1 to TRBJ2-5, with 7 bases fitting TRBD1. The CDR3 has 13 amino acids. Germline values: CDR1 SGHRS, CDR2 YFSETQ. V lost 4 bases, J lost 11 bases, and 11 bases stayed unmatched. DNA of the CDR3: TGCGCCAGCAGCCCAGACAGGGAGAGAGAGCAGTACTTC. Its translation is CASSPDREREQYF.

The chain employs TRBV6-2 or TRBV6-3 and TRBJ2-4; D is uncertain. Germline assignment: CDR1 MNHEY and CDR2 SVGEGT. Deletions cut 10 bases from V and 1 base from J, with 14 bases between. The CDR3 runs to 14 residues. The CDR3 region is CATKEWAAKNIQYF. CDR3 nucleotide sequence: TGTGCCACCAAAGAATGGGCGGCCAAAAACATTCAGTACTTC.

This sequence joins TRBV7-2 and TRBJ2-5; perhaps TRBD1 as D (6 bases). Germline V CDR1 and CDR2: SGHTA, FQGNSA. This CDR3 spans 13 amino acids. Trimming pared 4 bases from V and 5 bases from J, leaving 11 bases between. Here the CDR3 DNA reads TGTGCCAGCAGCTCGAACAGGGACGAGACCCAGTACTTC. Its translation: CASSSNRDETQYF.

The chain couples TRBV9 to TRBJ1-5; D not certain. Deletions cut 0 bases from V and 7 bases from J, with 11 bases between. From germline, CDR1 is SGDLS and CDR2 YYNGEE. This CDR3 contains 14 residues. The DNA for the CDR3 is TGTGCCAGCAGCGTAGGCACCGAGGGACAGCCCCAGCATTTT. As protein: CASSVGTEGQPQHF. Looking up the rest from reference TRBV9 and TRBJ1-5 gives the full variable domain: DSGVTQTPKHLITATGQRVTLRCSPRSGDLSVYWYQQSLDQGLQFLIQYYNGEERAKGNILERFSAQQFPDLHSELNLSSLELGDSALYFCASSVGTEGQPQHFGDGTRLSIL.

The V call is TRBV7-9, the J call TRBJ2-2; TRBD2 matches 12 bases. Trimming removed 1 base from V and 4 bases from J; junction bases left unmatched: 10. This CDR3 region has 19 residues. CDR1 is SEHNR, CDR2 FQNEAQ, per germline (reference sequence). The CDR3 sequence is CASSLVDIRLAGVTGELFF. The CDR3 region has the DNA TGTGCCAGCAGCTTAGTGGACATAAGACTAGCGGGGGTCACCGGGGAGCTGTTTTTT.